This entry lists 27 T cell receptor beta chains sequenced from one sample in a study of neurological immune-mediated disorders (dated by TCRdb to about 2019). Library prep was done by 5' RACE. Sequencing instrument: Illumina HiSeq 2500. In TCRdb, the public reads were trimmed at Q25 with fastp and aligned with MiXCR, with productive beta chains retained. Every entry covers one CDR3 protein and lists the most common genes and DNA from its rows. This sample has roughly 43,000 distinct CDR3 sequences in its table, and under 2% of those were observed once. The biggest ten clones account for roughly 2% of the sample. Sequencing was done on a sample of PBMCs. Receptors originate from a woman between 40 and 50 years old with multiple sclerosis.

This clonotype was counted a few times. One end of the junction varies from germline; a read error may be responsible. The rearrangement joins TRBV6-1 to TRBJ2-1, with 7 positions matching TRBD2. Germline V gene lookup returns CDR1 MNHNS and CDR2 SASEGT. The CDR3 has 14 residues. This chain's CDR3 is CSSGRGTSYNEQFF. The CDR3 coding sequence is TGTTCCAGCGGGCGGGGGACGTCGTACAATGAGCAGTTCTTC.

This clonotype was detected ten times or more. The J gene is TRBJ2-2, the V gene TRBV5-1; the D is unclear. The CDR3 loop spans 14 amino acids. The V and J ends lost 1 base and 5 bases respectively, with 9 bases between them. Germline loops: CDR1 SGHRS, CDR2 YFSETQ. The CDR3 DNA sequence: TGCGCCAGCAGCTTGTCAGGCCGTACCGGGGAGCTGTTTTTT. It yields the protein CASSLSGRTGELFF.

This clonotype was picked up many times. The chain links TRBV18 to TRBJ1-6; D is perhaps TRBD1 (5 bases). The germline V gene has CDR1 KGHSH and CDR2 LQKENI. This CDR3 has 16 residues. Trimming removed 2 bases from V and 2 bases from J, with 10 bases in between. This chain's CDR3 is CASSPKGLTYNSPLHF. For the CDR3, the DNA is TGTGCCAGCTCACCAAAGGGGCTGACCTATAATTCACCCCTCCACTTT.

This clonotype was seen ten or more times. This chain's CDR3 is CASSWSGQGNEQYF. CDR3 in DNA: TGCGCCAGCTCTTGGTCGGGACAGGGGAACGAGCAGTACTTC. The chain is built from TRBV10-1 and TRBJ2-7, with 10 bases matching TRBD1. Trimming took 8 bases from V and 5 from J; bases not matched to a gene: 9. The CDR3 has 14 amino acids. CDR1 is WNHNN and CDR2 is SYGVQD in the germline V gene (reference sequence).

This clonotype was detected ten times or more. V usage is TRBV14 and J usage is TRBJ2-1; TRBD2 matches 10 bases. Looked up from germline, CDR1 is SGHDN and CDR2 is FVKESK. The CDR3 contains 17 residues. V lost 4 bases to trimming and J lost 7 bases; unmatched junction nucleotides: 13. The DNA of the CDR3 is TGTGCCAGCAGCCCGCTAGCGGGGGCCCCCAATAGAAATGAGCAGTTCTTC. Protein product: CASSPLAGAPNRNEQFF.

This clonotype was picked up many times. This rearrangement joins TRBV5-1 to TRBJ2-7, with 7 nucleotides matching TRBD2. This CDR3 is built from 14 residues. Germline trimming cut 3 bases from V and 6 bases from J; bases unmatched to any gene: 9. Per the germline V gene, CDR1 is SGHRS and CDR2 is YFSETQ. CDR3 sequence: CASSYGTGGFEQYF. The DNA of the CDR3 is TGCGCCAGCAGCTACGGGACGGGGGGATTCGAGCAGTACTTC.

At least ten counts were recorded for this clonotype. This rearrangement joins TRBV20-1 to TRBJ1-6; unclear D gene. Trimming removed 1 base at V and 7 bases at J, with 11 bases between. The germline gives CDR1 DFQATT, CDR2 SNEGSKA (reference sequence). This CDR3 has 14 residues. The CDR3 loop reads CSARAPFANSPLHF. Written as DNA, the CDR3 is TGCAGTGCTAGAGCTCCCTTTGCAAATTCACCCCTCCACTTT.

This clonotype was counted only a few times. J is TRBJ2-7 and V is TRBV7-7, with TRBD1 as a possible D gene (5 bases). Per germline, CDR1 SSHAT and CDR2 FNYEAQ (reference sequence). The V and J ends lost 6 bases and 2 bases respectively, with 11 bases between them. The CDR3 runs 13 residues. The CDR3 is CASSVGETYEQYF. The CDR3 nucleotides are TGTGCCAGCAGTGTAGGGGAAACCTACGAGCAGTACTTC.

This clonotype was observed at least ten times. The rearrangement links TRBV18 to TRBJ1-2; 7 bases align to TRBD1. From germline, CDR1 is KGHSH and CDR2 LQKENI. The junction had 9 bases not matched to a gene; V was cut back by 6 bases and J by 8 bases. The CDR3 is 13 amino acids. CDR3 bases: TGTGCCAGCTCCCCCGGGACAGTGTACGGCTACACCTTC. Protein sequence: CASSPGTVYGYTF. The full variable domain, completed using reference TRBV18 and TRBJ1-2, is NAGVMQNPRHLVRRRGQEARLRCSPMKGHSHVYWYRQLPEEGLKFMVYLQKENIIDESGMPKERFSAEFPKEGPSILRIQQVVRGDSAAYFCASSPGTVYGYTFGSGTRLTVV.

This clonotype appeared many times. V usage is TRBV4-2 and J usage is TRBJ1-4; TRBD1 might be the D (6 bases). Trimming left V 1 base short and J 8 bases short, with 11 bases between. CDR1 is LGHNA, CDR2 YNFKEQ, per germline. The CDR3 is 14 residues long. The CDR3 reads CASSQAGQPEKLFF. CDR3 DNA sequence: TGTGCCAGCAGCCAAGCCGGACAGCCCGAAAAACTGTTTTTT.

This clonotype was detected ten times or more. The chain combines TRBV10-3 with TRBJ2-7; D is uncertain. Trimming stripped 6 bases from V and 6 bases from J, with 12 bases between. CDR1 ENHRY and CDR2 SYGVKD come from the germline V gene. The CDR3 is 12 residues long. The chain's CDR3 is CAISRDSGEQYF. The DNA for the CDR3 is TGTGCCATCAGCCGTGACTCGGGCGAGCAGTACTTC.

At least ten counts were recorded for this clonotype. The chain has TRBV5-1 and TRBJ1-1, with a tentative D call TRBD1 (5 bases). CDR3 length: 14 residues. The germline gives CDR1 SGHRS, CDR2 YFSETQ. The V gene lost 4 bases and the J gene lost 1 base, with 11 bases spanning the gap. Written as DNA, the CDR3 is TGCGCCAGCAGCCAGGTCGGGGGGAACACTGAAGCTTTCTTT. It codes for CASSQVGGNTEAFF.

This clonotype showed up many times. A single base separates this from a much larger clone, so it may be a read error. The CDR3 ends on some other residue instead of the conserved phenylalanine or tryptophan, so this is likely a read error. The J gene is TRBJ1-5, the V gene TRBV5-5; 9 bases match TRBD1. J was trimmed by 2 bases and V by 5 bases; bases with no gene match: 5. Germline V gives CDR1 SGHKS, CDR2 YYEKEE (reference sequence). This CDR3 has 15 amino acids. The CDR3 loop is CASSRDRVGNQPQHC. In DNA form, the CDR3 reads TGTGCCAGCAGTCGGGACAGGGTGGGCAATCAGCCCCAGCATTGT.

This clonotype was recorded at least ten times. This rearrangement joins TRBV7-6 to TRBJ1-3; possible D gene TRBD1, 5 bases. The V end was cut by 1 base, the J end by 4 bases, with 11 bases between. The CDR3 spans 15 residues. Looked up from germline, CDR1 is SGHVS and CDR2 is FNYEAQ. Written as DNA, the CDR3 is TGTGCCAGCAGCTTAGTGTCAGGGAACGGAAACACCATATATTTT. Protein: CASSLVSGNGNTIYF.

This clonotype was observed at least ten times. The V gene is TRBV5-1, the J gene TRBJ1-1, with D uncertain. The V gene lost 4 bases and the J gene lost 0 bases, with 10 bases spanning the gap. The germline V gene encodes CDR1 SGHRS and CDR2 YFSETQ. CDR3 length equals 14 residues. CDR3 region: CASSVQVMNTEAFF. For the CDR3, the DNA is TGCGCCAGCAGCGTGCAGGTCATGAACACTGAAGCTTTCTTT.

This clonotype has a count of ten or more. This chain connects TRBV3-1 to TRBJ1-3; no reliable D call. The CDR3 is 19 amino acids. Trimming pared 0 bases from V and 0 bases from J, leaving 18 bases between. CDR1 is LGHDT and CDR2 is YNNKEL in the germline V gene (reference sequence). The CDR3 loop reads CASSQETSLSGSSGNTIYF. In DNA, the CDR3 is TGTGCCAGCAGCCAAGAAACCTCCTTATCAGGTAGCTCTGGAAACACCATATATTTT.

This clonotype was counted ten times or more. V usage is TRBV12-3 or TRBV12-4 and J usage is TRBJ2-5, with 8 bases that match TRBD1. V shed 6 bases and J 5 bases; nucleotides not matched to a gene: 11. The CDR3 runs 15 residues. The CDR3 coding sequence is TGTGCCAGCAGATCCAGACAGGGGCCGGCGGAGACCCAGTACTTC. Its translation: CASRSRQGPAETQYF.

This clonotype was observed at least ten times. The chain combines TRBV5-1 with TRBJ2-7; no firm D call. The CDR3 has 12 amino acids. Per germline, CDR1 SGHRS and CDR2 YFSETQ. V shed 3 bases and J shed 6 bases, with 10 bases lying between them. The CDR3 nucleotides are TGCGCCAGCAGCTCTGAATCGCTCGAGCAGTACTTC. It translates to CASSSESLEQYF. Full variable domain (rest looked up from reference TRBV5-1 and TRBJ2-7): KAGVTQTPRYLIKTRGQQVTLSCSPISGHRSVSWYQQTPGQGLQFLFEYFSETQRNKGNFPGRFSGRQFSNSRSEMNVSTLELGDSALYLCASSSESLEQYFGPGTRLTVT.

This clonotype occurred many times. The CDR3 region is CSARAGTPYTEAFF. The CDR3, as DNA: TGCAGTGCTAGGGCCGGGACACCCTACACTGAAGCTTTCTTT. The chain uses TRBV20-1 and TRBJ1-1; possibly TRBD1 for D (6 bases). Germline values: CDR1 DFQATT, CDR2 SNEGSKA (reference sequence). Trimming pared 3 bases from V and 3 bases from J, leaving 14 bases between. This CDR3 has 14 residues.

The chain couples TRBV12-5 to TRBJ1-1; D gene unclear. CDR3 length: 11 amino acids. CDR1 and CDR2 (germline): LGHNT, FRNRAP. V was cut by 7 bases and J by 2 bases, with 5 bases left in between. The CDR3 is CASAINTEAFF. Written as DNA, the CDR3 is TGTGCTAGTGCCATCAACACTGAAGCTTTCTTT.

At least ten counts were recorded for this clonotype. The chain links TRBV29-1 to TRBJ1-5; the match to TRBD1 covers 8 bases. This CDR3 region has 16 residues. The junction had 11 bases not matched to a gene; V was cut back by 7 bases and J by 0 bases. Germline CDR1 SQVTM, CDR2 ANQGSEA. CDR3 bases: TGCAGCGCCCAAACGACAGGGGCATATAGCAATCAGCCCCAGCATTTT. Encoded protein: CSAQTTGAYSNQPQHF.

This clonotype was seen only a few times. The chain combines TRBV4-2 with TRBJ2-5, with TRBD2 matching over 12 bases. V lost 8 bases, J lost 5 bases, and 3 bases stayed unmatched. Germline V lookup: CDR1 LGHNA, CDR2 YNFKEQ. There are 13 residues in the CDR3. DNA for the CDR3: TGTGCCAGCGGGCTAGCGGGAGGGGAGACCCAGTACTTC. Translation: CASGLAGGETQYF.

This clonotype was detected ten times or more. V usage is TRBV20-1 and J usage is TRBJ1-5; the D is unclear. Trimming removed 3 bases from V and 2 bases from J, with 8 bases in between. This CDR3 has 13 residues. From germline, CDR1 is DFQATT and CDR2 SNEGSKA (reference sequence). The CDR3 is CSARDGRNQPQHF. CDR3 bases: TGCAGTGCTAGGGACGGCCGCAATCAGCCCCAGCATTTT.

There are many counts of this clonotype. This chain joins TRBV6-5 and TRBJ2-1, with 10 bases fitting TRBD2. Looked up from germline, CDR1 is MNHEY and CDR2 is SVGAGI. The CDR3 spans 16 residues. V dropped 5 bases and J dropped 4; count of bases not matched to a gene: 8. CDR3: CASSGMGAGGYNEQFF. CDR3 sequence (DNA): TGTGCCAGCAGTGGGATGGGAGCGGGGGGGTACAATGAGCAGTTCTTC.

This clonotype appeared many times. The V and J genes are TRBV6-6 and TRBJ2-7; D is unresolved. Germline assignment: CDR1 MNHNY and CDR2 SVGAGI (reference sequence). With 0 bases removed from V and 7 bases from J, the gap between germline ends came to 7 bases. The CDR3 has 12 residues. The CDR3 coding sequence is TGTGCCAGCAGTTACTCAGTGATAGAGCAGTACTTC. Residues: CASSYSVIEQYF.

This clonotype was picked up many times. The genes are TRBV14 and TRBJ1-1, with unresolved D. V was clipped by 4 bases and J by 0 bases, with 12 bases between them. The length of the CDR3 is 15 residues. The germline V gene encodes CDR1 SGHDN and CDR2 FVKESK. The CDR3 loop reads CASSRRRALNTEAFF. CDR3 DNA: TGTGCCAGCAGCCGCCGCCGGGCCCTGAACACTGAAGCTTTCTTT.

In this sample, this clonotype turned up many times. The J gene is TRBJ1-4, the V gene TRBV25-1, with 10 bases that match TRBD1. The CDR3 is made up of 15 amino acids. V was clipped by 4 bases and J by 7 bases; unmatched bases: 6. Germline CDR1 and CDR2: MGHDK and SYGVNS. This CDR3 reads CASSAWTGGGEKLFF. As DNA, the CDR3 is TGTGCCAGCAGTGCCTGGACAGGGGGAGGTGAAAAACTGTTTTTT.